One T cell receptor beta chain is described in this entry. Its antigen is not known. The sample is drawn from a study of shared clonotypes between healthy human individuals. Sequencing used immunoSEQ multiplex PCR; TCRdb keeps in-frame clones, though not all of them. The sample contains 780,000 or so clones, 72% of which appear only once. The germline V gene encodes CDR1 MDHEN and CDR2 SYDVKM. Deletions cut 6 bases from V and 6 bases from J, with 14 bases between. The CDR3 totals 14 residues. Study observations and caveats: Generation probability values for non-shared clonotypes were lower than those for clonotypes shared by all four donors. Exclusively blood specimens were collected; tissue repertoires likely differ.

The gene calls are TRBV28 and TRBJ1-4; maybe TRBD1 (5 bases). Sample: memory CD4+ T cells sorted from blood. Subset specified: CD45RA-negative fraction. The sequence was obtained from a woman aged 25 to 39 in good health. CDR3 sequence reads: CASSPGHKDEKLFF. In DNA form, the CDR3 reads TGTGCCAGCAGCCCCGGACACAAGGATGAAAAACTGTTTTTT.